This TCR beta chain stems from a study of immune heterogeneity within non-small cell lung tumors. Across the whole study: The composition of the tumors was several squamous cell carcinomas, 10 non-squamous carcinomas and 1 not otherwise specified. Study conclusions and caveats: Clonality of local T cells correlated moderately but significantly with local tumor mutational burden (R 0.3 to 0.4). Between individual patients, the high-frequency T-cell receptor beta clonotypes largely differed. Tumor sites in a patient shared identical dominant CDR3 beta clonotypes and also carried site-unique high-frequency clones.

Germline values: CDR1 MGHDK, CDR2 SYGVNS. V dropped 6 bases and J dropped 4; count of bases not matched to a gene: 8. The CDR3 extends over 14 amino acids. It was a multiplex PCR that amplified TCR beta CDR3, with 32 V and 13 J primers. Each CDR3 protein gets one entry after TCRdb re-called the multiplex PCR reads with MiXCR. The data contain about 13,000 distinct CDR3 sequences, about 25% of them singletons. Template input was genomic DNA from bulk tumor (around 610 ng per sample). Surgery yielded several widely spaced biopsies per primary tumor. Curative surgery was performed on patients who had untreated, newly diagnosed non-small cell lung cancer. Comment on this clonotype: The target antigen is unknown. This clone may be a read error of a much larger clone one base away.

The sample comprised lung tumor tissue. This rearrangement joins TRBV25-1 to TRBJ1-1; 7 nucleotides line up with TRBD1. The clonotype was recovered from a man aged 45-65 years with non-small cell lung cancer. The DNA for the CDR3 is TGTGCCAGCAGCGGGACAGAGATGAGCACTGAAGCTTTCTTT. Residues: CASSGTEMSTEAFF.